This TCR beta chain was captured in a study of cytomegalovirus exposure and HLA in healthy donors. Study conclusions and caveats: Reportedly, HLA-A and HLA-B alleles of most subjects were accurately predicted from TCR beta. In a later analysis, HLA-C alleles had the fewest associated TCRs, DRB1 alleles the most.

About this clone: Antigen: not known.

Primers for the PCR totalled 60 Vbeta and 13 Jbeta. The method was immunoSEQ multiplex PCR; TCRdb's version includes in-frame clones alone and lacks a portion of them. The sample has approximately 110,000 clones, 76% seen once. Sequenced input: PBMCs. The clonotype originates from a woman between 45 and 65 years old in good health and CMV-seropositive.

CDR3 region: CASSPDMGQGGNEQFF. The CDR3 DNA reads as TGTGCCAGCAGCCCAGATATGGGACAGGGAGGCAATGAGCAGTTCTTC. This chain uses TRBV5-6 with TRBJ2-1; 9 nucleotides match TRBD1. This CDR3 spans 16 amino acids. After removal of 4 bases from V and 6 bases from J, the junction contained 11 bases not matched to a gene. From germline, CDR1 is SGHDT and CDR2 YYEEEE. Complete variable domain (other parts from reference TRBV5-6 and TRBJ2-1): DAGVTQSPTHLIKTRGQQVTLRCSPKSGHDTVSWYQQALGQGPQFIFQYYEEEERQRGNFPDRFSGHQFPNYSSELNVNALLLGDSALYLCASSPDMGQGGNEQFFGPGTRLTVL.